These 5 T cell receptor beta chains originate from one sample sequenced in a study of vaccination and CD4 T cells after COVID-19. Specified treatment: approximately nine-day PBMC culture with coronavirus spike peptide pools or control peptides (ViraFEST assay). Unexposed donor CD4+ T cells predated the COVID-19 pandemic, collected 2011-2018. At the Johns Hopkins FTIC core, DNA taken from cultured CD4+ T cells was sequenced by way of the Oncomine TCR Beta short-read assay. MiXCR, run by TCRdb on the PCR reads, gives a single entry per CDR3 protein. The repertoire holds roughly 7,200 distinct CDR3 sequences, with about 40% as singletons. These receptors' antigens are unknown. Sequences were obtained from CD4+ T cells from blood, cultured in vitro. Receptors were obtained from a human donor in good health.

The rearrangement uses TRBV20-1 and TRBJ2-5; maybe TRBD2 (7 bases). V was cut by 7 bases and J by 0 bases, with 9 bases left in between. The germline V gene has CDR1 DFQATT and CDR2 SNEGSKA (reference sequence). CDR3 length: 12 amino acids. This CDR3 is CSVGGHQETQYF. CDR3 coding DNA: TGCAGTGTCGGGGGGCACCAAGAGACCCAGTACTTC.

The rearrangement joins TRBV11-2 to TRBJ1-2; 7 bases map to TRBD1. V was pared by 5 bases and J by 7 bases, with 10 bases of the junction left unmatched. The CDR3 has 14 amino acids. Per germline, CDR1 SGHAT and CDR2 FQNNGV. The CDR3 region has the DNA TGTGCCAGCAGCCCTACAGGGGACGGAGGTGGCTACACCTTC. Encoded protein: CASSPTGDGGGYTF.

This rearrangement joins TRBV12-3 or TRBV12-4 to TRBJ1-1; D gene unclear. V was trimmed by 4 bases and J by 0 bases, leaving 6 bases between them. This CDR3 is built from 13 residues. The CDR3 is CASSSRLNTEAFF. CDR3 in DNA: TGTGCCAGCAGTTCGAGATTGAACACTGAAGCTTTCTTT.

The chain couples TRBV10-3 to TRBJ2-7; D not certain. The CDR3 runs to 14 residues. Trimming took 7 bases from V and 4 from J, leaving 17 bases between them. Per the germline V gene, CDR1 is ENHRY and CDR2 is SYGVKD. Here the CDR3 reads CAIIGGGERYEQYF. As DNA, the CDR3 is TGTGCCATCATAGGCGGCGGCGAGAGATACGAGCAGTACTTC.

This clonotype was detected a few times. The chain couples TRBV12-3 or TRBV12-4 to TRBJ2-5; D possibly corresponds to TRBD1 (6 bases). Trimming pared 5 bases from V and 4 bases from J, leaving 14 bases between. This CDR3 is built from 14 residues. The CDR3 DNA is TGTGCCAGCAGTCAATCCAGGGGCGTAGAGACCCAGTACTTC. Translated, it gives CASSQSRGVETQYF.